Below, one TCR beta chain is given with its context. Its matching antigen is unknown. The source of the sample is a study of cytomegalovirus exposure and HLA in healthy donors. Study outcomes and limitations: A later analysis reportedly found fewer N-insertions in an Asian-associated ancestry cluster than the roughly 680-donor mean.

Losses at the gene ends were 2 bases for V and 4 bases for J; bases not matched to a gene: 6. Looked up from germline, CDR1 is SGDLS and CDR2 is YYNGEE. The CDR3 spans 15 residues. PCR primers comprised 60 Vbeta and 13 Jbeta primers. Generated by immunoSEQ multiplex PCR, the TCRdb table keeps only in-frame clones and is missing some. The sample carries 180,000 or so clones, over 75% recorded once. This chain joins TRBV9 and TRBJ2-3; TRBD1 aligns across 8 bases. The sequence came from a boy aged 2-9 years in good health and CMV-seronegative. Sequenced material: PBMCs. As DNA, the CDR3 is TGTGCCAGCAGCGTGGCAGGGGGCGCCTCAGATACGCAGTATTTT. Amino acid sequence: CASSVAGGASDTQYF.